This is a list of T cell receptor beta chains from one sample in a study of blood T cell repertoires in COVID-19. Data came from immunoSEQ multiplex PCR; TCRdb stores just in-frame clones and leaves some out. The sample has 650,000 to 800,000 clones, over 80% seen once. The source material was peripheral blood. These receptors were collected from a woman between 18 and 29 years old with acute or convalescent COVID-19. Both conserved end residues are trimmed from each CDR3. Clone size is stated in some rows and not others, as once, few, many or a class when expanded.

clone size: -
V gene: TRBV19
J gene: TRBJ2-1
CDR3 protein: ASSSGELGLYNEQF

clone size: -
V gene: TRBV28
J gene: TRBJ2-1
CDR3 protein: ASSLSPGQGYNEQF

clone size: once
V gene: TRBV28
J gene: TRBJ2-2
CDR3 protein: ASGPGQYTGELF

clone size: -
V gene: TRBV11-2
J gene: TRBJ2-1
CDR3 protein: ASSHTTKGLGSWNEQF

clone size: -
V gene: TRBV20-1
J gene: TRBJ2-4
CDR3 protein: SARGPNIQY

clone size: -
V gene: TRBV20-1
J gene: TRBJ1-4
CDR3 protein: SVQGGEKLF

clone size: -
V gene: TRBV7-3
J gene: TRBJ2-2
CDR3 protein: ASSLVVLQGLNTGELF

clone size: once
V gene: TRBV11-2
J gene: TRBJ1-1
CDR3 protein: ASSQSGRTDVNTEAF

clone size: few
V gene: TRBV20-1
J gene: TRBJ1-2
CDR3 protein: SASLTGNYGYT

clone size: -
V gene: TRBV4-1
J gene: TRBJ2-1
CDR3 protein: ASSQDEISYNEQF

clone size: -
V gene: TRBV3-1/TRBV3-2
J gene: TRBJ1-1
CDR3 protein: ASSPTWGAEAF

clone size: -
V gene: TRBV3-1/TRBV3-2
J gene: TRBJ2-3
CDR3 protein: ASSQAGPTDTQY

clone size: -
V gene: TRBV7-8
J gene: TRBJ2-7
CDR3 protein: ASSPGAGFYEQY

clone size: -
V gene: TRBV7-9
J gene: TRBJ2-5
CDR3 protein: ASSSPGLADLQY

clone size: -
V gene: TRBV7-9
J gene: TRBJ1-1
CDR3 protein: ASSQAQGEAF

clone size: -
V gene: TRBV5-6
J gene: TRBJ2-1
CDR3 protein: ASSLELAGALNEQF

clone size: -
V gene: TRBV6-2/TRBV6-3
J gene: TRBJ2-1
CDR3 protein: ASSNRQGLLGEQF

clone size: -
V gene: TRBV4-3
J gene: TRBJ2-7
CDR3 protein: ASTRDRGHEEQY

clone size: -
V gene: TRBV9
J gene: TRBJ1-1
CDR3 protein: ASSPFSPNTEAF

clone size: -
V gene: TRBV4-3
J gene: TRBJ2-3
CDR3 protein: ASSQDREAGDTQY

clone size: -
V gene: TRBV4-1
J gene: TRBJ2-2
CDR3 protein: ASSRNPGLAGGRNTGELF

clone size: -
V gene: TRBV19
J gene: TRBJ2-7
CDR3 protein: ASSIGGPSYEQY

clone size: -
V gene: TRBV20-1
J gene: TRBJ1-2
CDR3 protein: SAPLDGGYT

clone size: -
V gene: TRBV5-6
J gene: TRBJ2-2
CDR3 protein: ASSWGTPNTGELF

clone size: -
V gene: TRBV18
J gene: TRBJ2-5
CDR3 protein: ASSQVQGLRDAGETQY

clone size: few
V gene: TRBV19
J gene: TRBJ1-2
CDR3 protein: ATAGTYNYGYT

clone size: -
V gene: TRBV5-1
J gene: TRBJ1-3
CDR3 protein: ASSLGGAGNTIY

clone size: -
V gene: TRBV5-4
J gene: TRBJ2-7
CDR3 protein: ASSLGQESSYEQY

clone size: few
V gene: TRBV6-1
J gene: TRBJ1-5
CDR3 protein: ASSEAPGQGYQPQH

clone size: once
V gene: TRBV5-1
J gene: TRBJ1-2
CDR3 protein: ASRSTETIRSYGYT

clone size: -
V gene: TRBV5-6
J gene: TRBJ1-3
CDR3 protein: ASSLFLSSGNTIY

clone size: -
V gene: TRBV7-9
J gene: TRBJ2-1
CDR3 protein: ASSLPNYNEQF

clone size: -
V gene: TRBV28
J gene: TRBJ2-3
CDR3 protein: ASSLEVRGLGTDTQY

clone size: -
V gene: TRBV5-1
J gene: TRBJ2-3
CDR3 protein: ASSYRQGADTQY

clone size: -
V gene: TRBV7-2
J gene: TRBJ1-2
CDR3 protein: ASSLDSTNYGYT

clone size: -
V gene: TRBV6-1
J gene: TRBJ2-3
CDR3 protein: ASSEPLTRADTQY

clone size: -
V gene: TRBV4-1
J gene: TRBJ2-5
CDR3 protein: ASSQVLERETQY

clone size: -
V gene: TRBV9
J gene: TRBJ1-6
CDR3 protein: ASSVAQGAVSPLH

clone size: -
V gene: TRBV30
J gene: TRBJ1-3
CDR3 protein: AGRQRAVGNTIY

clone size: -
V gene: TRBV30
J gene: TRBJ2-3
CDR3 protein: AWSVAGQGETDTQY

clone size: -
V gene: TRBV7-9
J gene: TRBJ1-1
CDR3 protein: ASSSRDTEAF

clone size: once
V gene: TRBV2
J gene: TRBJ2-3
CDR3 protein: ASSDPSGGAVTDTQY